This paragraph reports one T cell receptor beta chain. No antigen is known for it. Per-nucleotide qualities are absent, and no much larger clonotype sits a single base away. The cohort was made up of approximately 670 healthy bone marrow donors. Cohort members were all nominally healthy when sampled, although unrecorded immune exposures were likely present. The donor was CMV seronegative and belonged to the group of roughly 330 seronegative cohort members. Each donor provided a peripheral blood sample, and peripheral blood mononuclear cells were used for TCR beta sequencing. The Qiagen DNeasy Blood Extraction Kit was used to extract genomic DNA from the blood cell samples. This entry comes from a study of cytomegalovirus exposure and HLA in healthy donors listed by TCRdb under 2017. About the full investigation: An earlier analysis of about 560 of the donors reported approximately 280 Gb of sequence data and 90 million to 120 million unique TCR beta sequences obtained from some 200 million T cells. Around 330 gigabases of sequencing data and 91 million or so unique TCR sequences made up an early release that covered approximately 650 HLA-typed donors. The genetic ancestry cluster associated with self-reported Caucasian donors included 81% of the 398 genotyped donors. The study was designed to test whether signatures of past pathogen exposure could be identified by cataloging public T cell receptors. The study profiled the T cell repertoires of hundreds of subjects by immunosequencing and related them to cytomegalovirus serostatus. In addition to the first cohort of several hundred subjects, a separate validation cohort of 130 or so different subjects was used. To predict cytomegalovirus infection status, the study combined high-throughput TCR immunosequencing, statistical association of individual TCRs with disease status, and machine learning. A later analysis re-analyzed previously published TCR beta repertoires from 660 or so donors and added high-resolution HLA genotyping to study TCR occurrence patterns. In the later analysis, no new phenotypic data were used to find candidate immune exposures; instead, reliance was placed on TCR beta sequences and their occurrence across donors. To decide whether each TCR beta V gene segment behaved as functional or pseudogenic, an earlier analysis of fewer than 750 of the donors relied on high-throughput TCR beta sequencing. Donor age, sex, ethnicity and CMV serostatus were compiled alongside the repertoire data. In a later genetic analysis, genome-wide SNP genotypes for about 65% of the 666 donors were used, and that subset was treated as a discovery cohort. All discovery cohort repertoires had been generated using a single sequencing platform. Both class I and class II loci were covered by HLA typing, at four-digit resolution. Typing coverage varied by locus: roughly 629-640 donors for A, B, C, DRB1 and DQB1; approximately 560 for DQA1; 606 for DPA1; more than 450 for DPB1. Because of strong linkage in the cohort, four to six DR-DQ haplotypes were treated as single units for association and clustering. On average, around 240,000 unique TCR beta nucleotide sequences were sequenced per donor among about 400 genotyped donors of the cohort, with approximately 18% of those sequences being non-productive.

The CDR3 measures 14 amino acids from cysteine to phenylalanine. The sequence is cut down to CDR3 DNA, 42 bases in frame from base 1. Trimming takes 0 bases off V and 8 bases off J; junction bases not matched to a gene: 4. The germline V gene gives CDR1 as SGHTS and CDR2 as YDEGEE. Library creation used the immunoSEQ multiplex PCR assay. For the multiplex PCR, a mixture combining 60 forward primers for TCR Vbeta segments and 13 reverse primers for TCR Jbeta segments was used. Amplification of the CDR3 region of rearranged TCR beta genes was performed with a multiplex PCR assay on genomic DNA. On the Illumina HiSeq System, the amplified TCR beta libraries were sequenced as 87-base-pair reads. The authors' analysis ran thus. A later analysis tallied roughly 78 million unique TCR beta chains across the 550 to 850 repertoires, and around 10 million of those chains were shared by two or more donors. A nearest-neighbor algorithm error-corrected the raw reads and collapsed the reads into unique sequences, merging closely related sequences to remove PCR and sequencing errors. To assign V, D and J gene segments, CDR3 sequences were aligned to IMGT reference sequences. Each retained sequence needed at least a six-nucleotide match to both a V gene segment and a J gene segment. A rearrangement was called productive if the CDR3 had no stop codons and remained in frame with V and J, and every other rearrangement was called non-productive. Following IMGT convention, CDR3 was defined as the stretch from the second conserved V-encoded cysteine up to the conserved J-encoded phenylalanine. Sequences without an unambiguous match to a single V gene segment were excluded from the earlier analysis of several hundred of the donors. An earlier analysis of fewer than 650 of the donors classified V segments as functional when productive rearrangements were above 56.7% and as segregating when the standard deviation between donors was above 5%. To diagnose cytomegalovirus status from the catalog of TCR beta chain sequences, a statistical classification framework was built. In a later analysis, V and J genes were assigned by comparing TCR nucleotide sequences against IMGT/GENE-DB human TR gene sequences. Using the TCRdist pipeline, a later analysis assigned CDR3 sequences along with most-parsimonious VDJ recombination scenarios. In a later analysis, each TCR beta chain was defined by its CDR3 amino acid sequence together with its V-gene family, and reads lacking a unique V-gene family were excluded. In a later analysis, fewer than 600 highly shared, low-generation-probability nucleotide sequences were removed to address suspected cross-contamination and a sequencing artifact. For each public chain, a later analysis derived a clonal expansion index from normalized ranks of inferred template counts within each repertoire. In a later analysis, generation probabilities were computed with a VDJ recombination model fitted to out-of-frame rearrangements, and the resulting probabilities were checked against IGoR. Hypergeometric tests were used in a later analysis to score TCR-TCR, TCR-HLA and TCR-CMV co-occurrence, with a repertoire-size bias correction applied to the TCR pairs. A later analysis estimated false discovery rates by permuting HLA or CMV assignments 20 times. In a later analysis, co-occurring TCRs were grouped using DBSCAN, with TCRdist sequence similarity added in when clustering inside HLA-allele-positive subsets. For co-occurrence clustering, repertoires with fewer than 30,000 or more than 120,000 public chains were excluded, along with a handful of repertoires with anomalous nucleotide sharing. TCRdb provides this immuneACCESS table in a form limited to in-frame rearrangements. Some clones are lacking; in checked studies, under half of them reflect an unresolved V gene, and why the rest are absent is not known. V, J and clone size are taken as reported in that table, and D and trimming were inferred from the DNA itself. This sample gives 150,000 to 180,000 clones in total; 65% to 75% of them show up just once. Over 2.5% of the sample belongs to the ten largest clones.

The paper as a whole reports these results and caveats: A few of the identified cytomegalovirus-associated TCR beta chains were confirmed in vitro to be specific for cytomegalovirus antigens. A later genetic analysis reported fewer N-insertions in productive TCRs among donors in an Asian-associated ancestry cluster than the roughly 690-donor mean. The study gave a list of under 200 TCR beta chains associated with cytomegalovirus. Some IMGT-functional V segments, including TRBV6-2 and TRBV6-3, could not be distinguished by the 87-base-pair reads and were therefore excluded. In a later analysis, around 17,000 TCR beta sequences were associated with specific HLA alleles at a false discovery rate of 0.05. Linkage disequilibrium might explain the correlated functional status among segregating V segments, but an unknown experimental factor could not be excluded. For the cohort, immune exposure information was limited to CMV serostatus. In a later genetic analysis, a missense DCLRE1C variant was associated with V-gene and J-gene trimming of TCR beta chains, and the association was replicated in an independent cohort. Seventeen rarely observed V segments, including chromosome 9 orphons, were excluded from the earlier analysis of approximately 600 of the donors because counts were too low. A further reported finding was that TCR beta sequences accurately predicted the HLA-A and HLA-B alleles for most subjects in the first cohort. HLA typing was unavailable for some donors at each locus, so association tests used only the typed subset. Across donors, most TCR sequences were observed very rarely, whereas some public TCRs were present in many individuals. In both the original and validation cohorts, the classifier was reported to diagnose cytomegalovirus status with high specificity and sensitivity. In a later analysis, TCR association rates were found to vary across HLA loci, with the most associated TCRs seen for DRB1 alleles and the fewest for HLA-C alleles. Presence/absence analyses assumed roughly uniform sequencing depth across donors, an assumption that may not hold. Only TCR beta chains were sequenced in this cohort, and the absence of alpha or paired-chain data limited detectable features. A group of highly shared sequence variants was considered likely to be a technical artifact of the sequencing pipeline. In an earlier analysis of more than 450 of the donors, most TCR beta V segments were observed in productive rearrangements about 87% or about 30% of the time, broadly matching IMGT annotations. In a later analysis, several top co-occurrence clusters were reported to appear linked to parvovirus B19, influenza, CMV and Epstein-Barr virus. In a later analysis, HLA-associated TCR beta chains were found to be more clonally expanded and to have lower generation probabilities than equally common non-associated chains. When HLA alleles, especially DR and DQ, strongly co-occurred, attributing TCR associations to individual alleles was difficult. Most CMV-associated TCR beta chains appeared to be HLA-restricted in a later analysis, and the HLA associations seemed to be driven largely by CMV exposure. The authors suggested that the approach could potentially be generalized to other disease states and immunological phenotypes.

Sequencing input: PBMCs. The source of this sequence is a man between 18 and 29 years old in good health and CMV-seronegative. The V and J segments used are TRBV5-8 and TRBJ1-2, with 10 bases aligning to TRBD1. The CDR3 protein is CASSLGGTGDGYTF. The nucleotide sequence is given as TGTGCCAGCAGCTTGGGGGGGACAGGGGACGGCTACACCTTC.